This entry lists 14 T cell receptor beta chains sequenced from one sample in a study of metastatic and nonmetastatic thyroid tumors. With MiXCR, TCRdb reprocessed the PCR reads. This sample has about 25,000 clones; 20% occur once, and the top ten carry roughly 4.3%. Treatment of any kind had been given to no patient before thyroid surgery. Sequences were obtained from adjacent normal tissue. These receptors originate from a female donor with papillary thyroid cancer or a benign thyroid nodule (not recorded which). Some clones in this sample may be carry-over from other donors' samples.

As to this clone: With a much larger clone just one base away, this may be a read error. The sample contains more than one DNA sequence encoding this CDR3. The CDR3 region is CASSPRADPNTEAFF. CDR3 DNA sequence: TGTGCCAGCAGCCCAAGGGCCGATCCTAACACTGAAGCTTTCTTT. The chain has TRBV5-4 and TRBJ1-1; D gene ambiguous. Trimming shortened V by 4 bases and J by 2 bases, and 15 bases separated the two germline ends. The CDR3 has 15 residues. The germline V gene encodes CDR1 SGHNT and CDR2 YYREEE (reference sequence).

This clone is medium-sized within its sample. The chain carries TRBV6-2 or TRBV6-3 and TRBJ2-7; a possible D gene is TRBD1 (6 bases). V lost 5 bases and J lost 2, with 13 bases in between. The CDR3 has 14 amino acids. Germline V gives CDR1 MNHEY, CDR2 SVGEGT. CDR3 sequence reads: CASSITGPPYEQYF. The CDR3 DNA reads as TGTGCCAGCAGTATCACAGGGCCCCCCTACGAGCAGTACTTC.

This clone is a singleton in its sample. The conserved closing phenylalanine or tryptophan is absent in this CDR3, likely reflecting a read error. It is unclear where the CDR3 begins or ends on the DNA, so no DNA is shown, and the CDR3 is as TCRdb lists it. This chain links TRBV7-6 with TRBJ1-5. The CDR3 sequence runs 13 residues, both termini included. Germline CDR1 is SGHVS and CDR2 is FNYEAQ. CDR3: CASSLGSNQPHHL.

This clone was counted many times. The V gene is TRBV4-1, the J gene TRBJ2-1; possibly TRBD1 for D (6 bases). Per germline, CDR1 MGHRA and CDR2 YSYEKL. The V end was cut by 4 bases, the J end by 0 bases, with 10 bases between. CDR3 length equals 15 residues. CDR3 sequence: CASSLTGSSYNEQFF. CDR3 coding DNA: TGCGCCAGCAGCCTTACAGGGAGCTCCTACAATGAGCAGTTCTTC.

This clone was found many times. V and J are TRBV6-1 and TRBJ2-1; tentative D call: TRBD2 (7 bases). The V gene's germline CDR1 is MNHNS and CDR2 SASEGT. V shed 8 bases and J shed 7 bases, with 18 bases lying between them. This CDR3 is built from 14 residues. In nucleotides, the CDR3 is TGTGCCAGCCAAGAAGGGAGGGGGGGGAATGAGCAGTTCTTC. Translated: CASQEGRGGNEQFF.

Worth noting for this clone: One end of the junction does not line up with germline, which may come from a read error. The chain links TRBV14 to TRBJ1-4; weak D call: TRBD1 (5 bases). The CDR3 covers 16 residues. Germline values: CDR1 SGHDN, CDR2 FVKESK. DNA of the CDR3: TGTGCCAGCAGCCAAGAGCTAGGTTGGGGCCGAGAAAGACTGTTTTTT. It translates to CASSQELGWGRERLFF.

This clone was observed many times. CDR3 sequence (DNA): TGTGCCAGCAGCCCAATAGCGGGAACAAGCTCCTACGAGCAGTACTTC. The encoded protein is CASSPIAGTSSYEQYF. The chain links TRBV11-1 to TRBJ2-7; 8 bases are shared with TRBD2. Trimming took 5 bases from V and 0 from J; bases not matched to a gene: 9. This CDR3 has 16 residues. The germline V gene encodes CDR1 SGHAT and CDR2 FQDESV (reference sequence).

The rearrangement links TRBV20-1 to TRBJ2-7; 9 positions match TRBD1. The CDR3 runs 15 residues. In germline, CDR1 is DFQATT, CDR2 SNEGSKA (reference sequence). Trimming removed 1 base from V and 6 bases from J; junction bases left unmatched: 10. CDR3 sequence (DNA): TGCAGTGCTAGAGGGGTGTGGGACAGGGACTCCGAGCAGTACTTC. It yields the protein CSARGVWDRDSEQYF.

This clone was seen a few times. One end of the junction varies from germline; a read error may be responsible. V is TRBV12-3 or TRBV12-4 and J is TRBJ2-1; D unresolved. The CDR3 has 14 residues. Here the CDR3 reads CASSLVNSYSEQFF. The CDR3 DNA is TGTGCCAGCAGTTTGGTAAACTCCTACAGTGAGCAGTTCTTC.

This clone was found a few times. The junction and the germline gene differ at one end; a read error may be behind it. The chain couples TRBV12-3 or TRBV12-4 to TRBJ2-5; D unclear. The length of the CDR3 is 14 residues. CDR3 in amino acids: CASSFVPGAETQHF. As DNA, the CDR3 is TGTGCCAGCAGTTTCGTCCCTGGAGCAGAGACCCAGCACTTC.

This clone has only a few counts. The genes are TRBV6-1 and TRBJ1-5; D call uncertain. The CDR3 has 12 amino acids. Germline CDR1 and CDR2: MNHNS and SASEGT. Trimming removed 2 bases at V and 10 bases at J, with 9 bases between. CDR3 DNA sequence: TGTGCCAGCAGTGAAACGGTGGGACCCCAGCATTTT. Its translation: CASSETVGPQHF.

This chain uses TRBV6-1 with TRBJ2-6, with 14 bases lining up with TRBD2. Germline trimming cut 6 bases from V and 2 bases from J; bases unmatched to any gene: 3. Germline CDR1 is MNHNS and CDR2 is SASEGT. The CDR3 loop spans 17 amino acids. This CDR3 is CASRAGLAGAGANVLTF. CDR3 bases: TGTGCCAGCAGAGCGGGACTAGCGGGGGCTGGGGCCAACGTCCTGACTTTC.

The chain joins TRBV2 to TRBJ1-2; TRBD1 is a possible D gene (5 bases). Germline V gives CDR1 SNHLY, CDR2 FYNNEI. The V and J ends lost 3 bases and 8 bases respectively, with 7 bases between them. The CDR3 loop spans 11 amino acids. CDR3 nucleotides: TGTGCCAGCAGTGACTCAGGGGGCTACACCTTC. Translation: CASSDSGGYTF.

This clone was seen at least ten times. Other nucleotide sequences from this sample produce the same CDR3. The rearrangement joins TRBV5-5 to TRBJ2-4, with 8 positions matching TRBD1. V was clipped by 2 bases and J by 5 bases; unmatched bases: 3. The germline CDR1 and CDR2 sequences are SGHKS and YYEKEE (reference sequence). The CDR3 has 14 residues. DNA of the CDR3: TGTGCCAGCAGCTTCCAGACAGGGGAAAACATTCAGTACTTC. This sequence encodes CASSFQTGENIQYF.